A selection of T cell receptor beta chains follows, all from one sample in a study of glioma-infiltrating T cells after dendritic cell vaccination. The repertoire was sequenced with immunoSEQ multiplex PCR; TCRdb's copy has only in-frame clones and lacks some. The data hold tens of thousands of clones, with around 84% observed a single time. The sample was blood, taken after dendritic cell vaccination. The receptor set was obtained from a human donor with glioblastoma. The CDR3 runs from the conserved cysteine through the conserved F or W. D genes are given only for firm matches. The size of a clone is reported for some rows only, either as once, few or many, or as a class for expanded clones.

j_call d_call clone_size v_call cdr3_nt cdr3_aa
TRBJ2-1 TRBD2 - TRBV9 TGTGCCAGCAGCGTCCCCTTAGCGGGGGGCGTCGATGAGCAGTTCTTC CASSVPLAGGVDEQFF
TRBJ2-1 - - TRBV5-1 TGCGCCAGCAGCCCAGATTTAAATGAGCAGTTCTTC CASSPDLNEQFF
TRBJ2-7 TRBD1 - TRBV28 TGTGCCAGCAGTCCCAGACAGGGGATCTCCTACGAGCAGTACTTC CASSPRQGISYEQYF
TRBJ1-1 TRBD1 - TRBV10-3 TGTGCCATCAGTGAGCAGGGGGCGCAGGGTATGGCTTTCTTT CAISEQGAQGMAFF
TRBJ1-3 TRBD1 once TRBV4-3 TGCGCCAGCAGCCCCGGGACAGGGGACGGAAACACCATATATTTT CASSPGTGDGNTIYF
TRBJ1-5 TRBD1 - TRBV5-6 TGTGCCAGCAGCGGGGGACAGGGAAACCTCAATCAGCCCCAGCATTTT CASSGGQGNLNQPQHF
TRBJ2-7 - - TRBV7-2 TGTGCCAGCAGCTTAGTCCCGGGGGCCTACGAGCAGTACTTC CASSLVPGAYEQYF
TRBJ1-3 - - TRBV21-1 TGTGCCAGCAGCCCCCGGGACAGGCGCTCTGGAAACACCATATATTTT CASSPRDRRSGNTIYF
TRBJ1-1 TRBD1 - TRBV6-6 TGTGCCAGCATTTGGGACAGTGAATCTTTCTTT CASIWDSESFF
TRBJ1-2 - - TRBV13 TGTGCCAGCAGCTTACAACAGGGTTCGGGGGGCTACACCTTC CASSLQQGSGGYTF
TRBJ1-1 - - TRBV11-2 TGTGCCAGCAGCTTAGTAGCCCCACGGCCGAACACTGAAGCTTTCTTT CASSLVAPRPNTEAFF
TRBJ2-3 - once TRBV9 TGTGCCAGCAGCTCTCCGTACTCAGATACGCAGTATTTT CASSSPYSDTQYF
TRBJ1-1 - - TRBV19 TGTGCCAGTAGCGGGGGAGGCACTGAAGCTTTCTTT CASSGGGTEAFF
TRBJ2-1 - - TRBV27 TGTGCCAGCAGACAGGGATACAATGAGCAGTTCTTC CASRQGYNEQFF
TRBJ1-4 TRBD1 - TRBV4-1 TGCGCCAGCAGCCAAGATCCAGGGGGCTTATCAACTAATGAAAAACTGTTTTTT CASSQDPGGLSTNEKLFF
TRBJ2-4 - - TRBV19 TGTGCCAGTAGCCCCCCAGGGGCTCGTCTCGAAAACATTCAGTACTTC CASSPPGARLENIQYF
TRBJ1-1 - once TRBV6-5 TGTGCCAGCAGACCAGCATCTTTGAGGTTCACTGAAGCTTTCTTT CASRPASLRFTEAFF
TRBJ2-7 - - TRBV6-1 TGTGCCAGCAGTGAACCCAGGCCCCCCTACGAGCAGTACTTC CASSEPRPPYEQYF
TRBJ1-1 TRBD1 once TRBV19 TGTGCCAGTAGTATATCCCCAGGGGGGAACACTGAAGCTTTCTTT CASSISPGGNTEAFF
TRBJ2-2 TRBD1 - TRBV29-1 TGCAGCGTGGGACAGCTGAACACCGGGGAGCTGTTTTTT CSVGQLNTGELFF
TRBJ2-2 TRBD1 - TRBV9 TGTGCCAGCAGCGGTCCCAACGGGACAGCCAACACCGGGGAGCTGTTTTTT CASSGPNGTANTGELFF
TRBJ1-1 - - TRBV11-2 TGTGCCAGCAGACATCCCGGGAGGACTGAAGCTTTCTTT CASRHPGRTEAFF
TRBJ2-1 TRBD2 - TRBV19 TGTGCCAGTAGTACGGCGGGAGGGAACAATGAGCAGTTCTTC CASSTAGGNNEQFF
TRBJ2-5 TRBD2 - TRBV5-1 TGCGCCAGCAGCAACGGACTAGCGGGGCAAGAGACCCAGTACTTC CASSNGLAGQETQYF
TRBJ2-2 TRBD2 - TRBV5-1 TGCGCCAGCAGCTTGGTTGCGGGGGGGTCCCGGGTCGGCACCGGGGAGCTGTTTTTT CASSLVAGGSRVGTGELFF
TRBJ2-3 - - TRBV10-2 TGCGCCAGCGCTAGCGTGAGCACAGATACGCAGTATTTT CASASVSTDTQYF
TRBJ2-7 - - TRBV7-9 TGTGCCAGCAGCTCCCCCCGCGGGGCCGGAATTTTAGGAGCCTACGAGCAGTACTTC CASSSPRGAGILGAYEQYF
TRBJ2-7 - - TRBV7-2 TGTGCCAGCAGCCCGGCTAGCGCCTACGAGCAGTACTTC CASSPASAYEQYF
TRBJ1-4 - few TRBV19 TGTGCCAGTGTGCGTGGCGGGGGCGGTGAAAAACTGTTTTTT CASVRGGGGEKLFF
TRBJ2-1 - - TRBV25-1 TGTGCCAGCAGTGGGAGTCGGGGCTCCTACAATGAGCAGTTCTTC CASSGSRGSYNEQFF
TRBJ1-1 TRBD1 - TRBV5-4 TGTGCCAGCAGCCGCCGGGACAGGAACACTGAAGCTTTCTTT CASSRRDRNTEAFF
TRBJ1-2 TRBD1 - TRBV7-9 TGTGCCAGCAGCTTTCCAGGGGGAAACTATGGCTACACCTTC CASSFPGGNYGYTF
TRBJ1-1 TRBD1 once TRBV7-2 TGTGCCAGCAGCATGGACAGGGTGGCGGGGGAAGCTTTCTTT CASSMDRVAGEAFF
TRBJ1-5 - - TRBV6-5 TGTGCCAGCAGTTTTTCGGGGGGAAGGAATCAGCCCCAGCATTTT CASSFSGGRNQPQHF
TRBJ1-1 - - TRBV4-2 TGTGCCAGCAGCCAAGTTTCGGGGAACACTGAAGCTTTCTTT CASSQVSGNTEAFF
TRBJ2-3 TRBD2 - TRBV25-1 TGTGCCAGCAGTGAGAGATGGACTAGCGGGAATTTGGATACGCAGTATTTT CASSERWTSGNLDTQYF
TRBJ2-2 - - TRBV6-1 TGTGCCAGCAGTGATACGCGGTTGGGCACCGGGGAGCTGTTTTTT CASSDTRLGTGELFF
TRBJ2-7 - - TRBV6-5 TGTGCCAGCAGTTACTCGAGTGGTAACTACGAGCAGTACTTC CASSYSSGNYEQYF
TRBJ2-7 TRBD2 - TRBV6-5 TGTGCCACCACGGGACTAGCGAAATACGAGCAGTACTTC CATTGLAKYEQYF
TRBJ1-1 - - TRBV7-8 TGTGCCAGCAGCTTAGACTCAAGGGGAAAGAACACTGAAGCTTTCTTT CASSLDSRGKNTEAFF
TRBJ2-1 TRBD2 few TRBV2 TGTGCCAGCAGCGTTAGCGGGAGGGCGGGCAATGAGCAGTTCTTC CASSVSGRAGNEQFF
TRBJ2-2 TRBD1 - TRBV4-1 TGCGCCAGCAGCCAAGACCAGACAGGGACCGGGGAGCTGTTTTTT CASSQDQTGTGELFF
TRBJ2-7 TRBD2 many TRBV5-1 TGCGCCAGCAGCTTGGACAGCGGGAGGCGAGACGAGCAGTACTTC CASSLDSGRRDEQYF
TRBJ2-1 TRBD1 - TRBV25-1 TGTGCCAGCACCCCAGACAGGGCCCATGAGCAGTTCTTC CASTPDRAHEQFF
TRBJ2-1 - - TRBV20-1 TGCAGTGCCCACGCGTACAATGAGCAGTTCTTC CSAHAYNEQFF
TRBJ2-5 TRBD2 - TRBV15 TGTGCCACCAGCAGAGGAACTAGCGCAGGGATAGAGACCCAGTACTTC CATSRGTSAGIETQYF
TRBJ1-6 - - TRBV6-4 TGTGCCAGCAGTGTCGACATGTGGAATTCACCCCTCCACTTT CASSVDMWNSPLHF
TRBJ2-7 TRBD2 - TRBV7-9 TGTGCCAGCAGCTTACCCTCCAGGACTAGCGGGAGGCAGTACGAGCAGTACTTC CASSLPSRTSGRQYEQYF
TRBJ1-1 - - TRBV9 TGTGCCAGCAGCGCCCCTGGCGGGAACACTGAAGCTTTCTTT CASSAPGGNTEAFF